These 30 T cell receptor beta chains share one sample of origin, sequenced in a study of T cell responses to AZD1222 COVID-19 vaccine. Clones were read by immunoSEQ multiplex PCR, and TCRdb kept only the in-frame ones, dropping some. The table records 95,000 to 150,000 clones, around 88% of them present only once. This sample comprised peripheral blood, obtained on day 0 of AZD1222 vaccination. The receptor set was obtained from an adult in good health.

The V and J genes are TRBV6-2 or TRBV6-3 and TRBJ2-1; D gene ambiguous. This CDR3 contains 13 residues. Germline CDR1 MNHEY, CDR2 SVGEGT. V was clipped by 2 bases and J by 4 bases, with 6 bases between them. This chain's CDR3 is CASSYQAYNEQFF. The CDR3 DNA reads TGTGCCAGCAGTTACCAGGCGTACAATGAGCAGTTCTTC.

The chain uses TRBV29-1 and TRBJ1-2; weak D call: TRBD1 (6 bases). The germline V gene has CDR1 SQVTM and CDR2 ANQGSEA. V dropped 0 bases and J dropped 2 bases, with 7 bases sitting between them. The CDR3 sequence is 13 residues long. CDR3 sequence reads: CSVEDGQNYGYTF. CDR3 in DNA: TGCAGCGTTGAAGACGGACAGAACTATGGCTACACCTTC.

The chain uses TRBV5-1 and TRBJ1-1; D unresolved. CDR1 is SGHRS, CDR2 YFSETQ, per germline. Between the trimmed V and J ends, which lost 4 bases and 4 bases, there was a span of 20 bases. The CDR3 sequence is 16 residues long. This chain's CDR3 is CASSLDTQMVGTEAFF. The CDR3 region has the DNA TGCGCCAGCAGCCTCGACACCCAGATGGTCGGCACTGAAGCTTTCTTT.

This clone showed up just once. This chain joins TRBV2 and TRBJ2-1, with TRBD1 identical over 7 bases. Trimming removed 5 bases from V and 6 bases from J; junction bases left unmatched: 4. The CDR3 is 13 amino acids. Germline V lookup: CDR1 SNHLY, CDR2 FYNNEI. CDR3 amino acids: CASSPDRVNEQFF. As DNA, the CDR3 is TGTGCCAGCAGTCCAGACAGGGTCAATGAGCAGTTCTTC.

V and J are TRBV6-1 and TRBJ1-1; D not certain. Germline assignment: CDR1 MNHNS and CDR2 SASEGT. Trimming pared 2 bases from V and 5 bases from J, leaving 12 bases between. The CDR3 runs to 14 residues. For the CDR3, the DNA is TGTGCCAGCAGTGAATGGGCGGCCGGAACTGAAGCTTTCTTT. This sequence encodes CASSEWAAGTEAFF.

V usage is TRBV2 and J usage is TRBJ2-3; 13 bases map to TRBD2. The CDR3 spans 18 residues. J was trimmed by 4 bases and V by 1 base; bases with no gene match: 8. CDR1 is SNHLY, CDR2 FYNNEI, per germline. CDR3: CASSEGVLAGGLADTQYF. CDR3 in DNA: TGTGCCAGCAGTGAAGGGGTACTAGCGGGGGGGCTGGCAGATACGCAGTATTTT.

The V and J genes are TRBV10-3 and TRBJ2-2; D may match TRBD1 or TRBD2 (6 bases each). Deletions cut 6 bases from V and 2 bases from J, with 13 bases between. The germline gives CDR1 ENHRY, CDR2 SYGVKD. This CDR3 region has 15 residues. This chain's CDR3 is CAISPGATNTGELFF. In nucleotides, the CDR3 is TGTGCCATCAGCCCGGGGGCCACAAACACCGGGGAGCTGTTTTTT.

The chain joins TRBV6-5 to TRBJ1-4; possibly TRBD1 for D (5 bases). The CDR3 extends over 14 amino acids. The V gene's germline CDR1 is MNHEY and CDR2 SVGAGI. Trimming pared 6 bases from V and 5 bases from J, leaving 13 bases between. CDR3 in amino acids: CASSPMGLNEKLFF. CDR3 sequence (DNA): TGTGCCAGCAGCCCCATGGGGCTGAATGAAAAACTGTTTTTT.

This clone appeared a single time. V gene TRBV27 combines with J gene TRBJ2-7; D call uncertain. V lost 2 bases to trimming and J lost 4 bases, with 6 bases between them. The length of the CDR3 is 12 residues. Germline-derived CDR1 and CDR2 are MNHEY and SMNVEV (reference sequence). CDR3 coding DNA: TGTGCCAGCAGTTTACCCTCTTACGAGCAGTACTTC. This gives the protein CASSLPSYEQYF.

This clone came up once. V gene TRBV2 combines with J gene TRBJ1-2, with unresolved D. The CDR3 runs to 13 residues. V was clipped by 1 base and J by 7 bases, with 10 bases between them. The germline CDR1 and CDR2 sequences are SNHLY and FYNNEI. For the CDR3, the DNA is TGTGCCAGCAGTGAAGAGACCTTTGGTGGCTACACCTTC. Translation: CASSEETFGGYTF. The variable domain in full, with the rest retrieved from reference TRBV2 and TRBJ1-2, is EPEVTQTPSHQVTQMGQEVILRCVPISNHLYFYWYRQILGQKVEFLVSFYNNEISEKSEIFDDQFSVERPDGSNFTLKIRSTKLEDSAMYFCASSEETFGGYTFGSGTRLTVV.

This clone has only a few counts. As DNA, the CDR3 is TGCAGCGTTGATTCAGGACAGGGGCGTTACAATGAGCAGTTCTTC. It codes for CSVDSGQGRYNEQFF. V is TRBV29-1 and J is TRBJ2-1, with 9 bases that match TRBD1. This CDR3 contains 15 residues. J was trimmed by 4 bases and V by 3 bases; bases with no gene match: 7. Looked up from germline, CDR1 is SQVTM and CDR2 is ANQGSEA.

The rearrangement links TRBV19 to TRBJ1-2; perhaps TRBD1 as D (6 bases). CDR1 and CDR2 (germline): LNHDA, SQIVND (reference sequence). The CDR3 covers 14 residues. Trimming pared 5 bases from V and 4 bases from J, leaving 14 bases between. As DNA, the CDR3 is TGTGCCAGTAGTGAACAGGGTTCTGGCTATGGCTACACCTTC. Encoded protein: CASSEQGSGYGYTF.

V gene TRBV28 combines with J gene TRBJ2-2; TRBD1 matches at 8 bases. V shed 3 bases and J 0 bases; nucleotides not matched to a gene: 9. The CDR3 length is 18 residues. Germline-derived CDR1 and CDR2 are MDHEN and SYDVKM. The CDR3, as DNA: TGTGCCAGCAGTTTGTGGGACAGGAGATTTACGAACACCGGGGAGCTGTTTTTT. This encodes CASSLWDRRFTNTGELFF.

This chain's CDR3 is CASSPDPTDEQYF. As DNA, the CDR3 is TGTGCCAGCAGCCCGGACCCTACGGACGAGCAGTACTTC. V is TRBV4-2 and J is TRBJ2-7; D is undetermined. The CDR3 covers 13 residues. Deletions cut 4 bases from V and 5 bases from J, with 12 bases between. Looked up from germline, CDR1 is LGHNA and CDR2 is YNFKEQ.

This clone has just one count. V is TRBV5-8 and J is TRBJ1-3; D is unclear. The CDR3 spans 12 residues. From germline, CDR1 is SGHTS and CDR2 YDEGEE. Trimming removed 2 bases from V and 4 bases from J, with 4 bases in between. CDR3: CASSFEGNTIYF. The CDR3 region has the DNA TGTGCCAGCAGCTTCGAGGGAAACACCATATATTTT.

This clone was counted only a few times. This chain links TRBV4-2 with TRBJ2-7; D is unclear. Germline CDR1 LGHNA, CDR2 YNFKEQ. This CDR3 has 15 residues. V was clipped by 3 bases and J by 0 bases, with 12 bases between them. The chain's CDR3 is CASSHSRISSYEQYF. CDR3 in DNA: TGTGCCAGCAGCCACTCCAGGATCTCCTCCTACGAGCAGTACTTC.

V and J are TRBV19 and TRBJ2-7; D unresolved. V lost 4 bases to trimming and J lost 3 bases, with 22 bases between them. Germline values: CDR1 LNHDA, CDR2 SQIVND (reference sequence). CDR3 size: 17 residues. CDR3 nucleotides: TGTGCCAGTAGTAAGGCGTCAGGTCGGCCTCAGAGCTACGAGCAGTACTTC. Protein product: CASSKASGRPQSYEQYF.

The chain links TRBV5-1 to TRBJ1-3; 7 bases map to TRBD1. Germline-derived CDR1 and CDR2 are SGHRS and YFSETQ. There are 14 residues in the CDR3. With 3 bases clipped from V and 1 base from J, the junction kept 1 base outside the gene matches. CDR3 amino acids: CASSSGQSGNTIYF. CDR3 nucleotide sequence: TGCGCCAGCAGCTCGGGACAGTCTGGAAACACCATATATTTT.

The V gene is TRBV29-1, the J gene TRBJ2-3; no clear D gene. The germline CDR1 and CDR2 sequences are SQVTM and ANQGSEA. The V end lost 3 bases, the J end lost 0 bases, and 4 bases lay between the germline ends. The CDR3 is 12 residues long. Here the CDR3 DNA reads TGCAGCGTTGAGGAGAGCACAGATACGCAGTATTTT. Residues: CSVEESTDTQYF.

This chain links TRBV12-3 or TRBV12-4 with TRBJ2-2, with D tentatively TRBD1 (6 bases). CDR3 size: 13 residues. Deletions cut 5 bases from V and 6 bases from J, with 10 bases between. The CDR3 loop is CASSPAGAGELFF. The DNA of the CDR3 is TGTGCCAGCAGTCCTGCAGGGGCCGGGGAGCTGTTTTTT.

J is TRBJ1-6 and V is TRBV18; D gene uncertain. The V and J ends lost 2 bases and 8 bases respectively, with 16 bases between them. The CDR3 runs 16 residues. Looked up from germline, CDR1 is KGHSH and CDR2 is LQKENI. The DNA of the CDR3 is TGTGCCAGCTCACCATACCGGGCCATCCCTGATTCACCCCTCCACTTT. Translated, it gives CASSPYRAIPDSPLHF.

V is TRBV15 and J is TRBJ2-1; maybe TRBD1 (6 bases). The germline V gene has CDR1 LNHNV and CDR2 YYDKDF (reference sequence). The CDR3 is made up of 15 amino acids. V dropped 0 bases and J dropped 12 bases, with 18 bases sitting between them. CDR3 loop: CATSRDTRGPVGQFF. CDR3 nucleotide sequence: TGTGCCACCAGCAGAGATACCAGGGGTCCGGTGGGGCAGTTCTTC.

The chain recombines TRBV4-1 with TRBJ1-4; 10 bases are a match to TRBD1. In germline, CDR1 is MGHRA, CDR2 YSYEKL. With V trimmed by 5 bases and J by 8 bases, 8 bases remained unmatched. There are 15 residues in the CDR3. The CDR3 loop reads CASSVRTGGLEKLFF. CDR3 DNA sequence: TGCGCCAGCAGCGTCAGGACAGGGGGTTTAGAAAAACTGTTTTTT.

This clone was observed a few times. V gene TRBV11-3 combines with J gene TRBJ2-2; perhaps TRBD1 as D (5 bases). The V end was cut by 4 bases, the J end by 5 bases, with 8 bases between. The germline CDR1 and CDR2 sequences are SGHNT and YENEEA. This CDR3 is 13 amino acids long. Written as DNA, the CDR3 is TGTGCCAGCAGCTCGGCAGGGACCGGGGAGCTGTTTTTT. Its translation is CASSSAGTGELFF.

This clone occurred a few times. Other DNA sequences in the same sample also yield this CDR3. The chain's CDR3 is CASSQDPYNEQFF. The CDR3 DNA reads TGCGCCAGCAGCCAAGATCCCTACAATGAGCAGTTCTTC. V is TRBV4-1 and J is TRBJ2-1; the D is unclear. The CDR3 totals 13 residues. Germline CDR1 and CDR2: MGHRA and YSYEKL. The V end was cut by 0 bases, the J end by 2 bases, with 2 bases between.

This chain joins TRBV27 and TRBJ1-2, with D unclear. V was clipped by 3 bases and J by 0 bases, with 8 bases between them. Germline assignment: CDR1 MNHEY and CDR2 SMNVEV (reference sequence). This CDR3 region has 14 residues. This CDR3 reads CASSFRPANYGYTF. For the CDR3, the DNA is TGTGCCAGCAGTTTCCGACCGGCTAACTATGGCTACACCTTC.

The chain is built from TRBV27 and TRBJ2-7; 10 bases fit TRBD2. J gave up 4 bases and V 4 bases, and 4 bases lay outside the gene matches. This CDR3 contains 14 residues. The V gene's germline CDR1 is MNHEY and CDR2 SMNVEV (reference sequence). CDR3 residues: CASSSGLAIYEQYF. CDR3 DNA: TGTGCCAGCAGTTCGGGACTAGCGATTTACGAGCAGTACTTC.

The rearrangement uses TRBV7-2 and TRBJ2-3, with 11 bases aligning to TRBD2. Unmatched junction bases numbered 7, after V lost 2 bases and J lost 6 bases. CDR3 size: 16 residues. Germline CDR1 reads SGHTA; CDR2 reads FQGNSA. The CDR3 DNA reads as TGTGCCAGCAGCTTACAATTTAGCGGGGGGGCCGATACGCAGTATTTT. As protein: CASSLQFSGGADTQYF.

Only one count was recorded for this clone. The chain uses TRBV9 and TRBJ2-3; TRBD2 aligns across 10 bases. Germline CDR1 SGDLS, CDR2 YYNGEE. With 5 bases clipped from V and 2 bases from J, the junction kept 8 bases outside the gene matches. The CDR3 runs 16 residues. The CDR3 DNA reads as TGTGCCAGCAGTCTAGGGCTAGCGGGGGTCACAGATACGCAGTATTTT. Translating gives CASSLGLAGVTDTQYF.

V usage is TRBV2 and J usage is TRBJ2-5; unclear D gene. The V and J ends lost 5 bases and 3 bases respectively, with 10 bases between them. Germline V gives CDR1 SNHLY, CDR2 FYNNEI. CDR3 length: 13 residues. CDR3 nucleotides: TGTGCCAGCAGTCGAGAGGCAGAAGAGACCCAGTACTTC. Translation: CASSREAEETQYF. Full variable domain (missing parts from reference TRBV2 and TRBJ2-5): EPEVTQTPSHQVTQMGQEVILRCVPISNHLYFYWYRQILGQKVEFLVSFYNNEISEKSEIFDDQFSVERPDGSNFTLKIRSTKLEDSAMYFCASSREAEETQYFGPGTRLLVL.